A selection of T cell receptor beta chains follows, all from one sample in a study of beta chain features in type 1 diabetes. Measured with immunoSEQ multiplex PCR; TCRdb has only the in-frame clones, and not every one. The repertoire includes under 500,000 clones, 30% of them detected once, and almost 0.065% sits in the top ten. The sequenced sample consisted of naive CD4+ T cells from blood. The receptor set was obtained from a man in his late teens or twenties in good health. The CDR3 runs from the conserved cysteine through the conserved F or W. D genes are given only for firm matches. Size values are once, few and many counts, or a class for expanded clones, and some rows have none.

>NA|TRBV19|NA|TRBJ1-1
CASSATALNTEAFF
TGTGCCAGTTCCGCGACAGCCTTGAACACTGAAGCTTTCTTT
>NA|TRBV14|TRBD2|TRBJ2-1
CASTRLAGGYNEQFF
TGTGCCAGCACGCGACTAGCGGGGGGATACAATGAGCAGTTCTTC
>NA|TRBV7-9|NA|TRBJ2-7
CASSLGSYEQYF
TGTGCCAGCAGCTTAGGTTCCTACGAGCAGTACTTC
>NA|TRBV29-1|NA|TRBJ2-5
CSVGRTPQETQYF
TGCAGCGTTGGAAGGACACCCCAAGAGACCCAGTACTTC
>NA|TRBV7-9|NA|TRBJ2-7
CASSHRDRNSYEQYF
TGTGCCAGCAGCCATCGAGACAGAAACTCCTACGAGCAGTACTTC
>NA|TRBV7-2|NA|TRBJ2-5
CASSLEGVRGHQETQYF
TGTGCCAGCAGCTTAGAAGGAGTGCGGGGACACCAAGAGACCCAGTACTTC
>once|TRBV5-1|TRBD1|TRBJ2-7
CASSFRDRGHEQYF
TGCGCCAGCAGCTTCCGGGACAGAGGCCACGAGCAGTACTTC
>NA|TRBV30|TRBD2|TRBJ2-3
CAWSPGTSGRDTQYF
TGTGCCTGGAGCCCTGGGACTAGCGGGAGGGATACGCAGTATTTT
>NA|TRBV5-6|NA|TRBJ1-5
CASSRDRGQPQHF
TGTGCCAGCAGCCGCGACAGAGGTCAGCCCCAGCATTTT
>few|TRBV30|TRBD2|TRBJ2-5
CAWSADYSGSDETQYF
TGTGCCTGGAGCGCGGATTATAGCGGGAGCGACGAGACCCAGTACTTC